This T cell receptor (beta chain) was sequenced during a study of cytomegalovirus exposure and HLA in healthy donors. Findings and caveats of the study: After further analysis at a later stage, 15,000 to 20,000 TCR beta sequences were associated with HLA alleles at 0.05 false discovery rate. Three of the chains that were CMV-associated were confirmed in vitro to be specific for CMV antigens. Per a later analysis, HLA-associated TCR beta chains showed more clonal expansion than other, equally common TCR beta chains. Apparent HLA restriction characterized most CMV-associated TCR beta chains in a later analysis.

This clone appeared a single time. What it binds is unknown. Germline V gives CDR1 SNHLY, CDR2 FYNNEI. Trimming at V came to 6 bases and at J to 4 bases, leaving 16 bases not matched to a gene. The CDR3 sequence is 19 residues long. The PCR was carried out with 60 Vbeta primers and 13 Jbeta primers. TCRdb keeps only in-frame clones here, not all; method: immunoSEQ multiplex PCR. This repertoire shows 75,000 to 80,000 clones, about 78% found once; its top ten account for 0.8% to 1.1%. The TCR was taken from a male donor in good health and CMV-seronegative. This chain connects TRBV2 to TRBJ2-1, with TRBD2 matching 12 bases. The material sequenced was PBMCs. The CDR3 region has the DNA TGTGCCAGCAGGCTCCGGACTAGCGGGAATAGTGTGGGATACAATGAGCAGTTCTTC. Its protein product is CASRLRTSGNSVGYNEQFF.